These 14 T cell receptor beta chains came from one sample sequenced in a study of cytomegalovirus exposure and HLA in healthy donors. Use of 60 Vbeta and 13 Jbeta primers characterized the PCR. Only in-frame clones appear in the TCRdb table, and some are missing; sequencing was by immunoSEQ multiplex PCR. The table records some 130,000 clones, about 74% of them present only once. Material: PBMCs. Every receptor here comes from an older woman in good health and CMV-seronegative.

The V gene is TRBV12-5, the J gene TRBJ1-3; D may be TRBD1 (6 bases). CDR1 is LGHNT and CDR2 is FRNRAP in the germline V gene. Trimming shortened V by 0 bases and J by 5 bases, and 11 bases separated the two germline ends. The CDR3 covers 15 residues. The CDR3 spells CASGLVLGGRNTIYF. DNA of the CDR3: TGTGCTAGTGGTTTGGTACTTGGGGGCCGAAACACCATATATTTT.

The chain is built from TRBV12-5 and TRBJ2-2; D perhaps matches TRBD2 (6 bases). Between the trimmed V and J ends, which lost 3 bases and 4 bases, there was a span of 12 bases. The CDR3 has 15 amino acids. Germline-derived CDR1 and CDR2 are LGHNT and FRNRAP. The CDR3 here is CASGLGQGGTGELFF. The CDR3 nucleotides read TGTGCTAGTGGTTTAGGGCAGGGAGGCACCGGGGAGCTGTTTTTT.

The chain is built from TRBV6-5 and TRBJ1-1, with a weak D call TRBD1 (6 bases). Between the trimmed V and J ends, which lost 6 bases and 4 bases, there was a span of 18 bases. In germline, CDR1 is MNHEY, CDR2 SVGAGI. This CDR3 contains 15 residues. The DNA of the CDR3 is TGTGCCAGCAGGGGAGGGGGGGGGCAGGGCACTGAAGCTTTCTTT. It yields the protein CASRGGGGQGTEAFF.

The J gene is TRBJ2-7, the V gene TRBV5-4; 10 bases fit TRBD1. CDR1 SGHNT and CDR2 YYREEE come from the germline V gene (reference sequence). Germline trimming cut 4 bases from V and 4 bases from J; bases unmatched to any gene: 11. This CDR3 is built from 16 residues. CDR3 coding DNA: TGTGCCAGCAGCCACTCTCGGGACAGGGGACGATACGAGCAGTACTTC. This encodes CASSHSRDRGRYEQYF.

The chain has TRBV6-6 and TRBJ2-1; 8 bases are a match to TRBD2. J gave up 5 bases and V 6 bases, and 12 bases lay outside the gene matches. The CDR3 loop spans 16 amino acids. CDR1 is MNHNY and CDR2 is SVGAGI in the germline V gene (reference sequence). CDR3 coding DNA: TGTGCCAGCAGCCTCTTTTCGAGCGGGGGAAACAATGAGCAGTTCTTC. Encoded protein: CASSLFSSGGNNEQFF.

This clone was observed a handful of times. V gene TRBV27 combines with J gene TRBJ1-5, with 9 bases aligning to TRBD1. There are 14 residues in the CDR3. Germline-derived CDR1 and CDR2 are MNHEY and SMNVEV (reference sequence). V was pared by 7 bases and J by 6 bases, with 7 bases of the junction left unmatched. CDR3 sequence: CASNKQGASQPQHF. CDR3 DNA sequence: TGTGCCAGCAACAAACAGGGGGCGAGTCAGCCCCAGCATTTT.

The CDR3 protein is CATASSGGEIETQYF. CDR3 DNA sequence: TGTGCCACCGCGTCTAGCGGGGGGGAAATAGAGACCCAGTACTTC. The V and J genes are TRBV10-3 and TRBJ2-5; TRBD2 aligns across 12 bases. This CDR3 is built from 15 residues. J was trimmed by 4 bases and V by 10 bases; bases with no gene match: 10. CDR1 is ENHRY, CDR2 SYGVKD, per germline.

V and J are TRBV28 and TRBJ1-4; the D gene is possibly TRBD1 (6 bases). V lost 6 bases and J 8 bases, leaving 19 bases between the germline ends. Germline V gives CDR1 MDHEN, CDR2 SYDVKM. The CDR3 covers 15 residues. The CDR3 nucleotides read TGTGCCAGCAGGGGAAGGGACACCCGGAAGGAAAAACTGTTTTTT. It codes for CASRGRDTRKEKLFF.

The CDR3 DNA follows: TGTGCCAGCTCGGGGGACGGCACTAATGAAAAACTGTTTTTT. Translating gives CASSGDGTNEKLFF. The rearrangement uses TRBV28 and TRBJ1-4, with D perhaps matching TRBD1 (5 bases). The V and J ends lost 8 bases and 2 bases respectively, with 12 bases between them. The germline gives CDR1 MDHEN, CDR2 SYDVKM. The CDR3 runs to 14 residues.

The V and J genes are TRBV11-1 and TRBJ1-4; TRBD1 agrees at 9 bases. J lost 0 bases, V lost 5 bases, and 13 bases had no gene match. The CDR3 consists of 19 residues. The germline V gene has CDR1 SGHAT and CDR2 FQDESV (reference sequence). The DNA of the CDR3 is TGTGCCAGCAGCCCCAGACAGGGGGTGGAGATTGCAACTAATGAAAAACTGTTTTTT. It is translated as CASSPRQGVEIATNEKLFF.

This clone was recorded a few times. The chain couples TRBV29-1 to TRBJ1-3; D unclear. Per the germline V gene, CDR1 is SQVTM and CDR2 is ANQGSEA. The CDR3 is 13 amino acids. V was shortened by 6 bases and J by 4 bases, with 13 bases between the two germline ends. The CDR3 sequence: CSVSRGQGNTIYF. The CDR3 DNA is TGCAGCGTCTCCCGGGGTCAAGGAAACACCATATATTTT.

The chain uses TRBV2 and TRBJ1-5, with D perhaps matching TRBD1 (5 bases). This CDR3 is 14 amino acids long. Per the germline V gene, CDR1 is SNHLY and CDR2 is FYNNEI. V lost 4 bases to trimming and J lost 3 bases, with 10 bases between them. CDR3 sequence: CASSGQGPNQPQHF. DNA for the CDR3: TGTGCCAGCAGTGGGCAGGGCCCCAATCAGCCCCAGCATTTT.

The chain uses TRBV27 and TRBJ1-4; perhaps TRBD1 as D (5 bases). CDR1 is MNHEY and CDR2 is SMNVEV in the germline V gene (reference sequence). This CDR3 region has 15 residues. V lost 2 bases and J lost 7, with 14 bases in between. The CDR3 protein is CASSLAGTGFEKLFF. The CDR3 nucleotides read TGTGCCAGCAGTTTAGCGGGGACCGGCTTTGAAAAACTGTTTTTT.

The genes are TRBV21-1 and TRBJ2-2; the DNA was not compared with TRBD1, the D call given in the table. TRBV21-1 is flagged as a pseudogene. The CDR3 consists of 16 residues. DNA of the CDR3: TGTGCCAGCAGCAAAGTAAGACAGGCGTGCACCGGGGAGCTGTTTTTT. Encoded protein: CASSKVRQACTGELFF.